The sequence of this TCR beta chain was determined in a study of shared clonotypes between healthy human individuals. At the level of the study: Those who served as donors were two women and a few men between the ages of 18 and 49.

Measured with immunoSEQ multiplex PCR; TCRdb has only the in-frame clones, and not every one. Here the sample spans 2 million to 3 million clones, 80% to 95% being singletons. The source material was naive CD4+ T cells from PBMCs. The subset denotes: CD45RA+ positively selected. The TCR was taken from a man between 18 and 35 years old in good health. Some clones in this sample may be carry-over from other donors' samples.

The CDR3 DNA reads TGTGCCAGCAGCGGTCCCGGGACTAGCGGAGCAAATCACAATGAGCAGTTCTTC. Protein: CASSGPGTSGANHNEQFF. The gene calls are TRBV7-2 and TRBJ2-1, with 11 bases identical to TRBD2. CDR3 length: 18 residues. Germline CDR1 is SGHTA and CDR2 is FQGNSA. J was trimmed by 5 bases and V by 5 bases; bases with no gene match: 14.